This T cell receptor beta chain was observed in a study of blood T cell repertoires in COVID-19. Sequencing used immunoSEQ multiplex PCR; TCRdb keeps in-frame clones, though not all of them. The table has around 250,000 clones, 90% seen once. Germline CDR1 reads MNHEY; CDR2 reads SVGEGT. This CDR3 comprises 18 residues. The trim removed 2 bases at V and 4 bases at J, leaving 11 bases unmatched. Sample: peripheral blood. The chain links TRBV6-2 or TRBV6-3 to TRBJ2-7, with TRBD2 matching over 13 bases. The origin of this receptor is a woman aged 60 to 75 with COVID-19, enrolled during active disease. CDR3 sequence: CASSYGTSGGAAGYEQYF. The CDR3, as DNA: TGTGCCAGCAGTTACGGAACTAGCGGGGGGGCCGCGGGTTACGAGCAGTACTTC.